This paragraph covers one TCR beta chain sequence. This sample was taken from a study of blood T cell repertoires in COVID-19. TCRdb's copy holds only in-frame clones and misses some; the assay was immunoSEQ multiplex PCR. The sample has around 300,000 clones; around 89% are singletons. Trimming took off 6 bases at V and 4 bases at J, with 16 bases between the two ends. The CDR3 runs to 15 residues. Germline-derived CDR1 and CDR2 are SNHLY and FYNNEI. This sequence originates from a woman younger than 30 who had recovered from COVID-19. The genes are TRBV2 and TRBJ2-1; D perhaps matches TRBD1 (6 bases). The specimen was PBMCs or T cells enriched from blood (not recorded which). The CDR3 protein is CASRVLLGTYNEQFF. In nucleotides, the CDR3 is TGTGCCAGCAGGGTACTTCTGGGGACATACAATGAGCAGTTCTTC.